This T cell receptor beta chain was sequenced for a study of OX40 agonist ivuxolimab in advanced cancers. The study, taken as a whole, reports: Researchers did not establish what antigens the expanded peripheral T cells target. Clonal expansion in partial responders at 0.1-3.0 mg/kg ranked among the lowest.

From germline, CDR1 is MNHNS and CDR2 SASEGT. V lost 0 bases and J lost 2, with 17 bases in between. This CDR3 region has 18 residues. This clone was found once. Its matching antigen is unknown. The cohort excluded patients with autoimmune disease history or systemic immunosuppression. Blood got drawn at baseline, again on cycle 4 day 1, and then on cycle 7 day 1. Some clones are missing from TCRdb's copy, which holds only in-frame ones; the method was immunoSEQ multiplex PCR. The sample yields about 50,000 clones, 80% seen once. This receptor was obtained from an adult with an advanced solid tumor such as melanoma, head and neck, liver or kidney cancer. The sequencing used CD4+ or CD8+ T cells sorted from blood, collected in a trial of the OX40 agonist ivuxolimab. J is TRBJ1-5 and V is TRBV6-1; D not resolved. This CDR3 is CASSEAPRPRRGNQPQHF. In DNA form, the CDR3 reads TGTGCCAGCAGTGAAGCGCCCAGACCTCGTCGGGGCAATCAGCCCCAGCATTTT.